These 13 T cell receptor beta chains were all obtained from the same sample, sequenced in a study of cytomegalovirus exposure and HLA in healthy donors. Primers for the PCR totalled 60 Vbeta and 13 Jbeta. Produced via immunoSEQ multiplex PCR; TCRdb's table is partial and in-frame only. The data show some 120,000 clones, around 82% seen once. Source material: PBMCs. All receptors come from a female donor in good health and CMV-seronegative.

The V call is TRBV7-6, the J call TRBJ2-5; tentative D call: TRBD2 (5 bases). Germline assignment: CDR1 SGHVS and CDR2 FNYEAQ. The length of the CDR3 is 12 residues. V was shortened by 2 bases and J by 5 bases, with 6 bases between the two germline ends. The CDR3 coding sequence is TGTGCCAGCAGCTTAAGAGGGGAGACCCAGTACTTC. Its protein product is CASSLRGETQYF.

The V and J genes are TRBV2 and TRBJ2-2, with 8 nucleotides matching TRBD1. The CDR3 consists of 17 residues. The V segment lost 3 bases and the J segment 4 bases; nucleotides outside the gene matches: 10. Germline V gives CDR1 SNHLY, CDR2 FYNNEI. The CDR3 coding sequence is TGTGCCAGCAGTGATCCCAGGGGGCCCCGCGCCACCGGGGAGCTGTTTTTT. This encodes CASSDPRGPRATGELFF.

V usage is TRBV7-3 and J usage is TRBJ2-3; TRBD2 is a possible D gene (5 bases). V lost 5 bases to trimming and J lost 1 base, with 13 bases between them. This CDR3 has 15 residues. Per germline, CDR1 SGHTA and CDR2 FQGTGA. CDR3 DNA sequence: TGTGCCAGCAGCCCGCGGGCCCTTCGCACAGATACGCAGTATTTT. Residues: CASSPRALRTDTQYF.

J is TRBJ2-1 and V is TRBV19, with D possibly TRBD2 on 5 matching bases. CDR1 is LNHDA and CDR2 is SQIVND in the germline V gene (reference sequence). Trimming removed 5 bases from V and 5 bases from J, with 19 bases in between. This CDR3 contains 16 residues. The CDR3: CASSFSRGSSNNEQFF. DNA for the CDR3: TGTGCCAGTAGTTTTTCAAGAGGGAGTTCTAACAATGAGCAGTTCTTC.

This clone was seen a handful of times. This chain joins TRBV30 and TRBJ1-5, with D unresolved. Trimming pared 4 bases from V and 9 bases from J, leaving 13 bases between. CDR1 is GTSNPN, CDR2 SVGIG, per germline (reference sequence). This CDR3 is 12 amino acids long. This chain's CDR3 is CAWNKARGPQHF. The CDR3 DNA reads TGTGCCTGGAACAAGGCCCGGGGGCCCCAGCATTTT.

This chain connects TRBV20-1 to TRBJ2-7; D is possibly TRBD2 (5 bases). The CDR3 covers 10 residues. Per the germline V gene, CDR1 is DFQATT and CDR2 is SNEGSKA (reference sequence). V shed 6 bases and J shed 4 bases, with 7 bases lying between them. DNA of the CDR3: TGCAGTGCCAGGACTTACGAGCAGTACTTC. It yields the protein CSARTYEQYF.

The chain combines TRBV19 with TRBJ1-5, with D unclear. Germline V gene lookup returns CDR1 LNHDA and CDR2 SQIVND (reference sequence). The CDR3 spans 12 residues. Between the trimmed V and J ends, which lost 4 bases and 5 bases, there was a span of 6 bases. CDR3 nucleotide sequence: TGTGCCAGTAGTAAGAGCTATCAGCCCCAGCATTTT. This codes for CASSKSYQPQHF. Full variable domain (rest looked up from reference TRBV19 and TRBJ1-5): DGGITQSPKYLFRKEGQNVTLSCEQNLNHDAMYWYRQDPGQGLRLIYYSQIVNDFQKGDIAEGYSVSREKKESFPLTVTSAQKNPTAFYLCASSKSYQPQHFGDGTRLSIL.

This rearrangement joins TRBV1 to TRBJ2-1; TRBD2 was called by the table and not checked on the DNA. TRBV1 is annotated as a pseudogene. The length of the CDR3 is 14 residues. The CDR3 region is CTSRQAGGLNEQFF. The CDR3 bases are TGCACCAGCAGACAAGCGGGAGGGCTCAATGAGCAGTTCTTC.

This sequence joins TRBV5-4 and TRBJ2-5; no clear D gene. Judging by the DNA end, TRBJ2-7 fits better; the J call may be wrong. Germline V gene lookup returns CDR1 SGHNT and CDR2 YYREEE (reference sequence). CDR3 length equals 13 residues. CDR3 sequence reads: CASSFSPSYEQYF. CDR3 DNA: TGTGCCAGCAGCTTTAGTCCCTCCTACGAGCAGTACTTC.

The CDR3 spells CASSGSTGQPQHF. As DNA, the CDR3 is TGTGCCAGCAGCGGCAGCACGGGGCAGCCCCAGCATTTT. The chain carries TRBV7-8 and TRBJ1-5; D is uncertain. Germline loops: CDR1 SGHVS, CDR2 FQNEAQ. The CDR3 extends over 13 amino acids. V shed 5 bases and J shed 7 bases, with 12 bases lying between them.

The table lists this clone with a count of one. The rearrangement joins TRBV7-4 to TRBJ2-7; D not certain. The CDR3 covers 17 residues. V was clipped by 5 bases and J by 2 bases, with 22 bases between them. Germline values: CDR1 SGHVT, CDR2 SQSDAQ. The CDR3 region has the DNA TGTGCCAGCAGCCGTGCCAAGACCCGGAGTATACCCTACGAGCAGTACTTC. Its translation is CASSRAKTRSIPYEQYF.

The DNA of the CDR3 is TGTGCCAGCAACCCTACAGTCTGGCCTGAGCAGTTCTTC. As protein: CASNPTVWPEQFF. The rearrangement joins TRBV7-2 to TRBJ2-1; no firm D call. Germline lookup yields CDR1 SGHTA and CDR2 FQGNSA. This CDR3 comprises 13 residues. V gave up 7 bases and J gave up 9 bases, with 16 bases separating them.

This clone was counted a single time. This rearrangement joins TRBV4-1 to TRBJ2-3, with 7 bases lining up with TRBD1. The CDR3 spans 16 residues. Germline trimming cut 1 base from V and 1 base from J; bases unmatched to any gene: 5. CDR1 and CDR2 from the germline V gene are MGHRA and YSYEKL. The CDR3 loop reads CASSQGQGEGTDTQYF. The CDR3 bases are TGCGCCAGCAGCCAAGGACAGGGAGAGGGCACAGATACGCAGTATTTT.